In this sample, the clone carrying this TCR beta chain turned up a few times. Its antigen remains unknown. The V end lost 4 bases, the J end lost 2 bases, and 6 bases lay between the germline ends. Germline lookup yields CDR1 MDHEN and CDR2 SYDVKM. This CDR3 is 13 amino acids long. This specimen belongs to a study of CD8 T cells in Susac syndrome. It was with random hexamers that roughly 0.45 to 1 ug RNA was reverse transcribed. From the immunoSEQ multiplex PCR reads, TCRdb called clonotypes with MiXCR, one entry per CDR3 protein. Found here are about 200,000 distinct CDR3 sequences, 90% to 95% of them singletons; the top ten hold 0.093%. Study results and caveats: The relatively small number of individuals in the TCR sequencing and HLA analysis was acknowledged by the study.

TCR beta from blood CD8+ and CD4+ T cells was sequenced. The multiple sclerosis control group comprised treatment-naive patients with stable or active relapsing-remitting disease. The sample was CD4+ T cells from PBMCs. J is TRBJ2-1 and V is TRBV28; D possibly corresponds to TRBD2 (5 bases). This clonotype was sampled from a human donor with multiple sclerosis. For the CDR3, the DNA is TGTGCCAGCAGTTCCGGGGCCTACAATGAGCAGTTCTTC. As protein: CASSSGAYNEQFF.